The rows below give T cell receptor beta chains drawn from one sample of a study of PD-1 blockade in classical Hodgkin lymphoma. This table comes from immunoSEQ multiplex PCR, and its TCRdb copy is limited to in-frame clones, with some not included. The sample gives 35,000 to 50,000 clones, under 75% of which show up once; approximately 3% is in the top ten. Sequencing used peripheral blood mononuclear cells (PBMCs), obtained before the second cycle of nivolumab. Receptors were obtained from a human donor with classical Hodgkin lymphoma. Both conserved end residues are trimmed from each CDR3. Fields, in order: V gene, J gene, CDR3 protein.

TRBV18,TRBJ1-4,ASSVGQGRFGEKLF
TRBV30,TRBJ2-5,AWSVPTTSRVETQY
TRBV30,TRBJ2-1,AWSFGPRSYNEQF
TRBV19,TRBJ1-1,ASSITRSSNTEAF
TRBV7-6,TRBJ1-2,ASSPSGALSYGYT
TRBV6-5,TRBJ2-7,ASSQVGDSSYEQY
TRBV19,TRBJ2-3,AAGGAASTDTQY
TRBV10-3,NA,AIRSGAENEQY
TRBV4-3,TRBJ2-7,ASSQGLAGASFYEQY
TRBV7-2,TRBJ1-1,ASPGGYTEAF
TRBV9,TRBJ2-7,ASRPNTGDEQY
TRBV28,TRBJ1-3,ASSPYIPGQSFSGNTIY
TRBV28,TRBJ2-7,ASSFSVAESSYEQY
TRBV27,TRBJ2-7,ASSFTAGGTYEQY
TRBV4-2,TRBJ2-7,ASSQASTGAYEQY
TRBV19,TRBJ1-4,ASSTRQLVGEKLF
TRBV19,TRBJ2-7,ASSLSSGGAYEQY
TRBV14,TRBJ1-3,ASSQTTDYRSGNTIY
TRBV18,TRBJ2-7,ASSPPVGGGADEQY
TRBV6-1,TRBJ2-5,AISESDRGGWETQY
TRBV7-9,TRBJ1-6,ASSYARRDGDYSLH
TRBV6-5,TRBJ2-7,ASSYPSHEQY
TRBV5-1,TRBJ1-2,ASSGGSDYGYT
TRBV6-5,TRBJ2-5,ASSPSGRETQY
TRBV15,TRBJ1-6,ATSRSRTGGSPLH
TRBV6-5,TRBJ1-2,ATLTGAGGYT
TRBV28,TRBJ2-1,ASSLVQGSVGEQF
TRBV19,TRBJ2-1,ASSPGTSWNEQF
TRBV7-9,TRBJ2-5,ASSSRGMGTGETQY
TRBV7-2,TRBJ1-3,ASSLPTDGTIY
TRBV9,TRBJ2-3,ASSVGQGATDTQY
TRBV27,TRBJ2-1,ASSSLAGVYNEQF
TRBV18,TRBJ1-2,ASSPPTGGLNGGYT
TRBV6-1,TRBJ2-7,ASSTDRAYEQY
TRBV5-1,TRBJ1-3,ASSLSRAQTGNTIY
TRBV10-3,TRBJ2-7,APGGRGPHEQY
TRBV9,TRBJ2-1,ASSERAGNNEQF
TRBV30,TRBJ2-6,AWSRSTSGANVLT
TRBV5-1,TRBJ1-1,ASSTGRDRGYTEAF
TRBV19,TRBJ2-1,ASTPASGYNEQF
TRBV7-6,TRBJ2-4,ASAGKNIQY
TRBV6-6,TRBJ1-6,ASSYPGTGTPLH
TRBV19,TRBJ1-5,ASSIWGVESNQPQH
TRBV6-5,NA,ASSYWTSSSYEQY
TRBV7-2,TRBJ2-7,ASSLPTAYEQY
TRBV29-1,TRBJ1-4,SVDGGVNEKLF
TRBV7-9,TRBJ1-3,ASSLSDRGLDSGNTIY
TRBV30,TRBJ2-1,AWSPLNEQF
TRBV9,TRBJ1-5,ASSVDPTGGGQPQH
TRBV27,TRBJ2-5,ASSLAGTSGGQETQY
TRBV7-2,TRBJ1-5,ASSDGQGVGNQPQH
TRBV19,TRBJ2-2,ASRDRGPTGELF